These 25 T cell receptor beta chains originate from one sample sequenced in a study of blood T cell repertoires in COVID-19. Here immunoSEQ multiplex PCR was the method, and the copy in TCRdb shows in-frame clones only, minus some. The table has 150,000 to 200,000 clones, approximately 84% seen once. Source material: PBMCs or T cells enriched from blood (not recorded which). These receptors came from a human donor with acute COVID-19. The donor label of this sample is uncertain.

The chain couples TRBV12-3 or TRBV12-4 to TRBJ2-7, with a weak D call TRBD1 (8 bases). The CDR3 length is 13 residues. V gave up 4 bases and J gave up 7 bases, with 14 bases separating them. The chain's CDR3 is CASSYRGEGEQYF. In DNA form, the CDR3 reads TGTGCCAGCAGTTACAGGGGGGAGGGGGAGCAGTACTTC.

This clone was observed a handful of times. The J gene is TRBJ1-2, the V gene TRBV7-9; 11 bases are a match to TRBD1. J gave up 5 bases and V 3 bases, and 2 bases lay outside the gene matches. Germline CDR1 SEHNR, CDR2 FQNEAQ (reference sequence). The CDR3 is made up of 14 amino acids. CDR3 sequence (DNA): TGTGCCAGCAGCTTCGGGACAGGGGGGTATGGCTACACCTTC. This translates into CASSFGTGGYGYTF.

CDR3 amino acids: CASSDGGYQPQHF. The CDR3 DNA sequence: TGTGCCAGCAGTGATGGCGGATATCAGCCCCAGCATTTT. The chain recombines TRBV2 with TRBJ1-5; D remains ambiguous. Per germline, CDR1 SNHLY and CDR2 FYNNEI. The CDR3 runs to 13 residues. Deletions cut 3 bases from V and 5 bases from J, with 8 bases between.

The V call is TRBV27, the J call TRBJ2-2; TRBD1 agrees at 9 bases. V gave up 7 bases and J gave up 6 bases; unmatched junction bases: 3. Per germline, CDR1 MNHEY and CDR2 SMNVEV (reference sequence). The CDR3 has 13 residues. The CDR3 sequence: CASKQGAPGELFF. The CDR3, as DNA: TGTGCCAGCAAACAGGGGGCCCCCGGGGAGCTGTTTTTT.

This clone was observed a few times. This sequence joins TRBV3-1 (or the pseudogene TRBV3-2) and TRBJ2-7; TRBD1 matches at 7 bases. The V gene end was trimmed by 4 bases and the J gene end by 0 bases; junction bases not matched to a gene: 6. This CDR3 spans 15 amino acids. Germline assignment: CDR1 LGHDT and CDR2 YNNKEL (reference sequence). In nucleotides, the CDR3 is TGTGCCAGCAGCCTTTTCTCAGGGGGCTCCTACGAGCAGTACTTC. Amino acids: CASSLFSGGSYEQYF.

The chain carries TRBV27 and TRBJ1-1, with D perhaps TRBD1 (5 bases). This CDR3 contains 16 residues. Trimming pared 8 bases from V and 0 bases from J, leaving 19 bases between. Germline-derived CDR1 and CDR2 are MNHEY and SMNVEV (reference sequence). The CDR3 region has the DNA TGTGCCAGCCAAGGTGCGGCAGGGTTCATGAACACTGAAGCTTTCTTT. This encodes CASQGAAGFMNTEAFF.

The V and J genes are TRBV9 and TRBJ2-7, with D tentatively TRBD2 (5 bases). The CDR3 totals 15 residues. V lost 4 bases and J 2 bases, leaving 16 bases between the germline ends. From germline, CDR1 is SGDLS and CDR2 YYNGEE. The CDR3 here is CASSPRPGGPYEQYF. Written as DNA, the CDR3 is TGTGCCAGCAGCCCTCGTCCCGGAGGTCCCTACGAGCAGTACTTC.

CDR3 protein: CASSWLGGVLYEQFF. The CDR3 DNA is TGTGCCAGCAGTTGGCTAGGGGGGGTCCTTTATGAGCAGTTCTTC. The rearrangement uses TRBV25-1 and TRBJ2-1; a possible D gene is TRBD2 (7 bases). V gave up 5 bases and J gave up 8 bases, with 19 bases separating them. This CDR3 is 15 amino acids long. The germline V gene has CDR1 MGHDK and CDR2 SYGVNS.

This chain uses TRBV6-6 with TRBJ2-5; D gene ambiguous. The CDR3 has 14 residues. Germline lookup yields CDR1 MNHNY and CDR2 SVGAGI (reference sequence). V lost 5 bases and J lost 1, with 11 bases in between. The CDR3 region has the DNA TGTGCCAGCAGTCCTCACAGATCCCAAGAGACCCAGTACTTC. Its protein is CASSPHRSQETQYF.

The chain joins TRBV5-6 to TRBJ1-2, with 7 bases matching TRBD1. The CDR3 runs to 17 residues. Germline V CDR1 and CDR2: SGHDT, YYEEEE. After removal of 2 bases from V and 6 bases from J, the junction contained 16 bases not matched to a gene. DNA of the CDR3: TGTGCCAGCAGCTTACATACAGGGGACCACAGACTTAATGGCTACACCTTC. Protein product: CASSLHTGDHRLNGYTF. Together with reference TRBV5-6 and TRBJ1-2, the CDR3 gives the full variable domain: DAGVTQSPTHLIKTRGQQVTLRCSPKSGHDTVSWYQQALGQGPQFIFQYYEEEERQRGNFPDRFSGHQFPNYSSELNVNALLLGDSALYLCASSLHTGDHRLNGYTFGSGTRLTVV.

CDR3 coding DNA: TGTGCCAGCAGGAGGAACAGGGACACTGAAGCTTTCTTT. As protein: CASRRNRDTEAFF. V gene TRBV7-9 combines with J gene TRBJ1-1; D might be TRBD1 (6 bases). Germline V gives CDR1 SEHNR, CDR2 FQNEAQ (reference sequence). Trimming removed 6 bases from V and 3 bases from J, with 11 bases in between. The CDR3 covers 13 residues. Complete variable domain (other parts from reference TRBV7-9 and TRBJ1-1): DTGVSQNPRHKITKRGQNVTFRCDPISEHNRLYWYRQTLGQGPEFLTYFQNEAQLEKSRLLSDRFSAERPKGSFSTLEIQRTEQGDSAMYLCASRRNRDTEAFFGQGTRLTVV.

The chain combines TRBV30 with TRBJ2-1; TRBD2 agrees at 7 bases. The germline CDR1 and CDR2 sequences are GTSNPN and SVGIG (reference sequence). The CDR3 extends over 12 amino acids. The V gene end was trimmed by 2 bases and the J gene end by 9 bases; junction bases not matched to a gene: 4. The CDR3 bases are TGTGCCTGGAGTAGCGGGGCGGGTGAGCAGTTCTTC. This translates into CAWSSGAGEQFF.

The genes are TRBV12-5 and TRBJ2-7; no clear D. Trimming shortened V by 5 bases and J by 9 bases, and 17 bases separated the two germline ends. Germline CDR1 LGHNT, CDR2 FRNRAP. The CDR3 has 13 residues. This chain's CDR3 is CASGLDGVSGQYF. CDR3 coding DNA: TGTGCTAGTGGTCTGGACGGAGTTTCGGGGCAGTACTTC.

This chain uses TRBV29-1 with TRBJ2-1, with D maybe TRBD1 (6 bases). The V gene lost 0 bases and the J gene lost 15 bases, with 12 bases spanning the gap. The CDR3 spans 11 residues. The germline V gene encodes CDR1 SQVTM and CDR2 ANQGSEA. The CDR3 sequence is CSVEDQGSPFF. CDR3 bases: TGCAGCGTTGAAGATCAGGGGAGTCCGTTCTTC.

CDR3 coding DNA: TGTGCTAGTGGTTTGGGGACTAGCGGGACCTACGAGCAGTACTTC. Amino acids: CASGLGTSGTYEQYF. The rearrangement uses TRBV12-5 and TRBJ2-7, with 12 bases lining up with TRBD2. The CDR3 runs to 15 residues. With 1 base clipped from V and 2 bases from J, the junction kept 0 bases outside the gene matches. From germline, CDR1 is LGHNT and CDR2 FRNRAP.

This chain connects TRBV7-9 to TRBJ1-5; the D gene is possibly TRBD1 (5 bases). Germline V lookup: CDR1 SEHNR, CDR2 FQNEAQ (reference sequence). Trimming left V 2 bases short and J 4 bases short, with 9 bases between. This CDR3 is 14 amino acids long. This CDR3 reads CASSLRGENQPQHF. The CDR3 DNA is TGTGCCAGCAGCTTACGGGGGGAGAATCAGCCCCAGCATTTT.

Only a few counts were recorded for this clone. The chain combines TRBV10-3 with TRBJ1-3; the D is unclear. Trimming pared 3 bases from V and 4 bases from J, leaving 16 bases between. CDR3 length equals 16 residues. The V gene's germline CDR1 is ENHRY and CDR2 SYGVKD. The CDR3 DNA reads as TGTGCCATCAGTGATTTGGCAGGCAATCGAGGAAACACCATATATTTT. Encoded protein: CAISDLAGNRGNTIYF.

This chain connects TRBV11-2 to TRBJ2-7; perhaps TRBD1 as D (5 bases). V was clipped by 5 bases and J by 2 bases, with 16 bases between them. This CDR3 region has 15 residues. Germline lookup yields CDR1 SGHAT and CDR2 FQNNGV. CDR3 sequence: CASSLSPDTTYEQYF. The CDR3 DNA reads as TGTGCCAGCAGCCTCTCCCCGGACACCACCTACGAGCAGTACTTC.

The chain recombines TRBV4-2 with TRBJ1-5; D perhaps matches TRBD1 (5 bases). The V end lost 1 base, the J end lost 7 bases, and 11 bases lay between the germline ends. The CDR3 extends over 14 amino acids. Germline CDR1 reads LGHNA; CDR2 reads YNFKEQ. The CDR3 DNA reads TGTGCCAGCAGCCAAGGGTCCGGGGGGCAGCCCCAGCATTTT. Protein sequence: CASSQGSGGQPQHF.

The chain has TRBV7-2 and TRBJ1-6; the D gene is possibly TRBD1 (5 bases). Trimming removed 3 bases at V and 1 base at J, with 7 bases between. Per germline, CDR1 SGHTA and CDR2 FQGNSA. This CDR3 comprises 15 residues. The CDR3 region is CASSLRQSYNSPLHF. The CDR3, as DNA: TGTGCCAGCAGCTTGCGACAGTCCTATAATTCACCCCTCCACTTT.

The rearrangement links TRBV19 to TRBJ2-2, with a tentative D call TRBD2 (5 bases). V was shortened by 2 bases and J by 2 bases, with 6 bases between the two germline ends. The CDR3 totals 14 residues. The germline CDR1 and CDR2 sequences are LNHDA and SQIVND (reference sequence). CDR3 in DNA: TGTGCCAGTAGTATACTAGCAAACACCGGGGAGCTGTTTTTT. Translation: CASSILANTGELFF.

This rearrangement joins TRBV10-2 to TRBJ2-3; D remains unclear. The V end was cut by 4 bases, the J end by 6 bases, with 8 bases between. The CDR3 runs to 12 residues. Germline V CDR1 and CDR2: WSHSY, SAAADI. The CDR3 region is CASSVLSDTQYF. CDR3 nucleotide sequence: TGCGCCAGCAGTGTACTGAGTGATACGCAGTATTTT.

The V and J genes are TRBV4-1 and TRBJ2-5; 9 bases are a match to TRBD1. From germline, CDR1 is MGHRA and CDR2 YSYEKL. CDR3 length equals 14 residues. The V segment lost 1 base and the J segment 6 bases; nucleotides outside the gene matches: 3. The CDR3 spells CASSQVQGAKTQYF. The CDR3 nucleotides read TGCGCCAGCAGCCAAGTACAGGGGGCGAAGACCCAGTACTTC.

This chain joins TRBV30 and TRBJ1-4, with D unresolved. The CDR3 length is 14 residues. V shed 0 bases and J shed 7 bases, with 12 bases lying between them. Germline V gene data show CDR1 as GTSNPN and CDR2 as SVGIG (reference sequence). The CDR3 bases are TGTGCCTGGAGTGTATCGGGGATTGGTGAAAAACTGTTTTTT. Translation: CAWSVSGIGEKLFF. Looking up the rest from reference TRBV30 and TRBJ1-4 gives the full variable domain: SQTIHQWPATLVQPVGSPLSLECTVEGTSNPNLYWYRQAAGRGLQLLFYSVGIGQISSEVPQNLSASRPQDRQFILSSKKLLLSDSGFYLCAWSVSGIGEKLFFGSGTQLSVL.

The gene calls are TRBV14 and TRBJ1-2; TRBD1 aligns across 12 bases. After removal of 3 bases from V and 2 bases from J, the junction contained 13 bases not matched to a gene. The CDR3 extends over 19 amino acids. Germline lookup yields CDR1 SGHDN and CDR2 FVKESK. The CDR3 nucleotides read TGTGCCAGCAGCCATCCTGACGGGACAGGGGGCTATAAAAACTATGGCTACACCTTC. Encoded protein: CASSHPDGTGGYKNYGYTF. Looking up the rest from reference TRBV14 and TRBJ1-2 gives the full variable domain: EAGVTQFPSHSVIEKGQTVTLRCDPISGHDNLYWYRRVMGKEIKFLLHFVKESKQDESGMPNNRFLAERTGGTYSTLKVQPAELEDSGVYFCASSHPDGTGGYKNYGYTFGSGTRLTVV.